This TCR beta chain stems from a study of beta chain features in type 1 diabetes. Expressed TCRB transcripts were sequenced, since all the RNA that had been isolated was reverse transcribed. Repertoires were generated with immunoSEQ multiplex PCR, while TCRdb's copy carries only in-frame clones and drops some. The sample shows 130,000 to 150,000 clones, 6.9% of them seen only once. Deletions cut 1 base from V and 7 bases from J, with 12 bases between. CDR3 size: 14 residues. Germline V gene lookup returns CDR1 SGHTA and CDR2 FQGNSA. This sequence was found in a woman younger than 45 in good health. Sequencing was carried out using central memory CD4+ T cells from blood. The chain recombines TRBV7-2 with TRBJ2-3; TRBD2 is a possible D gene (6 bases). The CDR3 DNA sequence: TGTGCCAGCAGCTTAGTGGCGGGAAGTAATACGCAGTATTTT. Its protein is CASSLVAGSNTQYF.